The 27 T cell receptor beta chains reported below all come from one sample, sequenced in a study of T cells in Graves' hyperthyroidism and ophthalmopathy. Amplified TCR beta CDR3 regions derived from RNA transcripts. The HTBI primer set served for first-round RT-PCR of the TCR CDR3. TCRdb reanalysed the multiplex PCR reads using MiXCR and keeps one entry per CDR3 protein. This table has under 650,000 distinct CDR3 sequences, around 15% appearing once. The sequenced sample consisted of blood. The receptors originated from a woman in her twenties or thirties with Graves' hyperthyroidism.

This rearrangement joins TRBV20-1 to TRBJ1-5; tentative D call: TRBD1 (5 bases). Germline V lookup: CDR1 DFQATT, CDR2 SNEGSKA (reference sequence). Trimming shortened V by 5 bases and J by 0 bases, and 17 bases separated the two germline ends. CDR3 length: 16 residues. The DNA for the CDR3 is TGCAGTGCTCCAGAGAGTGGGGGACCTAGCAATCAGCCCCAGCATTTT. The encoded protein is CSAPESGGPSNQPQHF.

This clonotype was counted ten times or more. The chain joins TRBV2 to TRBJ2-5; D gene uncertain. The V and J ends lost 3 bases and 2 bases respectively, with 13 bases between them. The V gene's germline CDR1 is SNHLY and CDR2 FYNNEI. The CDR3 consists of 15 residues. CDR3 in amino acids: CASSDGEWPQETQYF. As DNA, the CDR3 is TGTGCCAGCAGTGATGGGGAATGGCCACAAGAGACCCAGTACTTC. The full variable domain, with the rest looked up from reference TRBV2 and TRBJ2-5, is EPEVTQTPSHQVTQMGQEVILRCVPISNHLYFYWYRQILGQKVEFLVSFYNNEISEKSEIFDDQFSVERPDGSNFTLKIRSTKLEDSAMYFCASSDGEWPQETQYFGPGTRLLVL.

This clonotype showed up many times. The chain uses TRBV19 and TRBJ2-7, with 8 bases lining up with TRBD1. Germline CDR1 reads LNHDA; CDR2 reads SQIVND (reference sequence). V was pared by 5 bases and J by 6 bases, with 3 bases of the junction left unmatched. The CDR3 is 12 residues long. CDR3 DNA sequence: TGTGCCAGTAGTCAGGGGGCCGGCGAGCAGTACTTC. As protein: CASSQGAGEQYF.

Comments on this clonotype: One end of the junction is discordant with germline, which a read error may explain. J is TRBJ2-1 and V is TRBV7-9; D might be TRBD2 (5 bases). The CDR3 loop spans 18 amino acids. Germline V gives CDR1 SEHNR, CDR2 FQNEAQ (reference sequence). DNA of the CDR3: TGTACCAGCAGCCCCTCCGTTTTAACGGTGAGGGCCTACAATGAGCAGTTCTTC. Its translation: CTSSPSVLTVRAYNEQFF.

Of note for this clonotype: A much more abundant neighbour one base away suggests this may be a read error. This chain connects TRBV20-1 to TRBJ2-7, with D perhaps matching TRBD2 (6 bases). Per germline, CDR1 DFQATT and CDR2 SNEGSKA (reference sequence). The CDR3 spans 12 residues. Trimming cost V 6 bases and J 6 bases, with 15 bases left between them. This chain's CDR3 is CSAVRDVGEQYF. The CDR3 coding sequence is TGCAGTGCAGTGCGGGACGTTGGCGAGCAGTACTTC.

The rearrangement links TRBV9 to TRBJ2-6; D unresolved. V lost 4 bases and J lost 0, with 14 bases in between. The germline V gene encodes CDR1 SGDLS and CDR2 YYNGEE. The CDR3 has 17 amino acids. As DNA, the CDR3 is TGTGCCAGCAGCCGAAGTTCTTATAGCTCTGGGGCCAACGTCCTGACTTTC. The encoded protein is CASSRSSYSSGANVLTF.

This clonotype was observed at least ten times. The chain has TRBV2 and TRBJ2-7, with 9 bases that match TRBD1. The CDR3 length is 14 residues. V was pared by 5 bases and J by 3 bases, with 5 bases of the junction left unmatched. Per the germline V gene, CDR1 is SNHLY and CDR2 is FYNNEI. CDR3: CASSQGQGYYEQYF. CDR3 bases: TGTGCCAGCAGTCAGGGACAGGGATACTACGAGCAGTACTTC.

The CDR3 sequence: CASSYYRGGNYGYTF. CDR3 sequence (DNA): TGTGCCAGCAGTTACTACAGGGGGGGTAACTATGGCTACACCTTC. V gene TRBV6-5 combines with J gene TRBJ1-2; 8 bases map to TRBD1. This CDR3 is built from 15 residues. CDR1 is MNHEY, CDR2 SVGAGI, per germline. The junction had 2 bases not matched to a gene; V was cut back by 1 base and J by 1 base.

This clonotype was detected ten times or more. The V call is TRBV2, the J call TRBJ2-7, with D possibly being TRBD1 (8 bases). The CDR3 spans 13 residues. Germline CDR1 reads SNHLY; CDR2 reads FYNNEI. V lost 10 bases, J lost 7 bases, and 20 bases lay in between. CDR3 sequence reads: CATQGAPGGEQYF. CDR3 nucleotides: TGTGCCACCCAGGGGGCGCCCGGGGGGGAGCAGTACTTC.

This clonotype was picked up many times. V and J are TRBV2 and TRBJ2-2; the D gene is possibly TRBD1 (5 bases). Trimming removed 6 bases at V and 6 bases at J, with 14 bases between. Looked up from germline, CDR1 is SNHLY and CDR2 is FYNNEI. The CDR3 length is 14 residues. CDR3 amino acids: CASSGLGVAGELFF. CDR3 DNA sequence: TGTGCCAGCAGCGGGCTAGGGGTCGCCGGGGAGCTGTTTTTT.

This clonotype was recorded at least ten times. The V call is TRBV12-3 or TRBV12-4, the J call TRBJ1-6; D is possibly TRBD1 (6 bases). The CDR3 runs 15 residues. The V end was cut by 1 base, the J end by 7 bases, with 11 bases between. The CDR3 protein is CASSLVSGANSPLHF. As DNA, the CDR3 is TGTGCCAGCAGTTTAGTTTCAGGGGCAAATTCACCCCTCCACTTT.

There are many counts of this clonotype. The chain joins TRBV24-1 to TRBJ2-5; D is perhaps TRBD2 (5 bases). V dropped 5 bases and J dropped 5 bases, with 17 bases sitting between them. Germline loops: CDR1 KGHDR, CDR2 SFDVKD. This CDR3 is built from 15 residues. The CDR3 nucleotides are TGTGCCACCAGTGCTCGCGGACCGGAGGCCGAGACCCAGTACTTC. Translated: CATSARGPEAETQYF.

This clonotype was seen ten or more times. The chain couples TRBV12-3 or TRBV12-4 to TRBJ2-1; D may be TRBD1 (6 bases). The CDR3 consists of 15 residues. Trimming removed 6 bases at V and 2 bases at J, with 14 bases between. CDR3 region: CASRGTPTPYNEQFF. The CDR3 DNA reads TGTGCCAGCAGAGGGACACCTACCCCCTACAATGAGCAGTTCTTC.

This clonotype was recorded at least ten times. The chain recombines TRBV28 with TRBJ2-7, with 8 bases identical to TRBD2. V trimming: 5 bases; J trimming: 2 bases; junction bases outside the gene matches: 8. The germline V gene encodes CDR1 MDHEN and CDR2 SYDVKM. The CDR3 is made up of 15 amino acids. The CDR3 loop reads CASSTSGSIPYEQYF. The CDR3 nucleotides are TGTGCCAGCAGTACAAGCGGGAGTATTCCCTACGAGCAGTACTTC.

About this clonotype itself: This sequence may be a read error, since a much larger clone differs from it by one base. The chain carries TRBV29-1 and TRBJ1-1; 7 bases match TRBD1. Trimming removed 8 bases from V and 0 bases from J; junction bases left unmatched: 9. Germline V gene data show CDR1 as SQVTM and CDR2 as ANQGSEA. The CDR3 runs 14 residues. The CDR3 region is CSIEDGQVNTEAFF. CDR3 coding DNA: TGCAGCATAGAAGACGGACAGGTGAACACTGAAGCTTTCTTT.

CDR3: CASSLRQYVPGNTIYF. CDR3 sequence (DNA): TGTGCCAGCAGCTTGCGACAGTATGTTCCCGGAAACACCATATATTTT. The rearrangement joins TRBV7-6 to TRBJ1-3; D might be TRBD1 (5 bases). This CDR3 contains 16 residues. V was pared by 3 bases and J by 4 bases, with 16 bases between. Germline V gives CDR1 SGHVS, CDR2 FNYEAQ.

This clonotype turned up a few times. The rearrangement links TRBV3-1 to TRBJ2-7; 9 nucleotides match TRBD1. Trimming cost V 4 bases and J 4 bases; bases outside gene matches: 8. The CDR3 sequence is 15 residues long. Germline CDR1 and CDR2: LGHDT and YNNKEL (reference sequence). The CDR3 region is CASSLDRGFYYEQYF. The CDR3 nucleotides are TGTGCCAGCAGCCTTGACAGGGGGTTTTATTACGAGCAGTACTTC.

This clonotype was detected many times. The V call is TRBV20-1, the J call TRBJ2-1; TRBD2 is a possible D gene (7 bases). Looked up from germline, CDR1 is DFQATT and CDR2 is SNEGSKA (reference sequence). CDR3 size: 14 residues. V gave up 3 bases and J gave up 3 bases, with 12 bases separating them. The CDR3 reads CSASKGGDYNEQFF. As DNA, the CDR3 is TGCAGTGCTAGTAAAGGGGGGGACTACAATGAGCAGTTCTTC.

Here the CDR3 DNA reads TGTGCCAGCAGCCGACCCTTCTCCTGGACGGAAGGCTACACCTTC. Encoded protein: CASSRPFSWTEGYTF. The genes are TRBV5-8 and TRBJ1-2; D is undetermined. With 4 bases removed from V and 8 bases from J, the gap between germline ends came to 21 bases. CDR1 is SGHTS, CDR2 YDEGEE, per germline. The CDR3 runs 15 residues.

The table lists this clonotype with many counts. The CDR3 spells CASSMGRAYEQYF. The CDR3 bases are TGTGCCAGTAGTATGGGCCGAGCCTACGAGCAGTACTTC. The rearrangement links TRBV19 to TRBJ2-7; D remains ambiguous. Germline V lookup: CDR1 LNHDA, CDR2 SQIVND (reference sequence). The CDR3 runs 13 residues. V was trimmed by 3 bases and J by 2 bases, leaving 8 bases between them. The full variable domain, in which reference TRBV19 and TRBJ2-7 provide the parts outside the CDR3, is DGGITQSPKYLFRKEGQNVTLSCEQNLNHDAMYWYRQDPGQGLRLIYYSQIVNDFQKGDIAEGYSVSREKKESFPLTVTSAQKNPTAFYLCASSMGRAYEQYFGPGTRLTVT.

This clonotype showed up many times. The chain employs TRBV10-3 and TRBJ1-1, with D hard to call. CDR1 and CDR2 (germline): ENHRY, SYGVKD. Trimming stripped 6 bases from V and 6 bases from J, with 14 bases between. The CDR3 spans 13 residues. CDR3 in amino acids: CAISALLYAEAFF. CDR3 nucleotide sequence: TGTGCCATCAGCGCCCTGTTGTACGCTGAAGCTTTCTTT.

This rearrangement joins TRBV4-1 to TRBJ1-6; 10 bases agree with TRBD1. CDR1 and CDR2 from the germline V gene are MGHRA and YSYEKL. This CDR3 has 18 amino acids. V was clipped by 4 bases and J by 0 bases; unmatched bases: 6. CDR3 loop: CASSRGQGPLSYNSPLHF. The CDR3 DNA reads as TGCGCCAGCAGCCGGGGACAGGGGCCCCTCTCCTATAATTCACCCCTCCACTTT.

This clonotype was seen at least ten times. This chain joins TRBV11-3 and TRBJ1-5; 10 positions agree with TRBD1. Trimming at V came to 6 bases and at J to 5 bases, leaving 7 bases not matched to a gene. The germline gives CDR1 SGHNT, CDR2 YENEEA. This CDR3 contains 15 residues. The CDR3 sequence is CASRPNDRGHQPQHF. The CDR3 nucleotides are TGTGCCAGCAGACCTAACGACAGGGGGCATCAGCCCCAGCATTTT. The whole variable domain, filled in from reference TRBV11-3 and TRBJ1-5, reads EAGVVQSPRYKIIEKKQPVAFWCNPISGHNTLYWYLQNLGQGPELLIRYENEEAVDDSQLPKDRFSAERLKGVDSTLKIQPAELGDSAVYLCASRPNDRGHQPQHFGDGTRLSIL.

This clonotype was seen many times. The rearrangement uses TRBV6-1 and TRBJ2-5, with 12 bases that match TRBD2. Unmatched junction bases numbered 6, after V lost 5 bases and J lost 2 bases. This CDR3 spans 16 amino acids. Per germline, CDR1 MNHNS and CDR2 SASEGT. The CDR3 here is CASSSPTSGGQETQYF. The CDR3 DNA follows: TGTGCCAGCAGTTCCCCGACTAGCGGGGGACAAGAGACCCAGTACTTC.

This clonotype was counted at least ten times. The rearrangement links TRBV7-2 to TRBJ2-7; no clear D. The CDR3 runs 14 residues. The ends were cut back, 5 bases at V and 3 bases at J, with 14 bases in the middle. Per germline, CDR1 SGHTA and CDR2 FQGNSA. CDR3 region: CASSAQKISYEQYF. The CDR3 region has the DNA TGTGCCAGCAGCGCGCAGAAGATAAGCTACGAGCAGTACTTC.

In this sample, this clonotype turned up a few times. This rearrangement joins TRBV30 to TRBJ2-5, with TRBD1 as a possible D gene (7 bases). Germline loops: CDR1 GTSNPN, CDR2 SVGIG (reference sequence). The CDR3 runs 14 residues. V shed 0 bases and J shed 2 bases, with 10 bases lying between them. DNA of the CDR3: TGTGCCTGGAGTGTTGCAGGGGGGCAAGAGACCCAGTACTTC. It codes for CAWSVAGGQETQYF. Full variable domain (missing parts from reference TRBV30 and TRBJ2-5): SQTIHQWPATLVQPVGSPLSLECTVEGTSNPNLYWYRQAAGRGLQLLFYSVGIGQISSEVPQNLSASRPQDRQFILSSKKLLLSDSGFYLCAWSVAGGQETQYFGPGTRLLVL.

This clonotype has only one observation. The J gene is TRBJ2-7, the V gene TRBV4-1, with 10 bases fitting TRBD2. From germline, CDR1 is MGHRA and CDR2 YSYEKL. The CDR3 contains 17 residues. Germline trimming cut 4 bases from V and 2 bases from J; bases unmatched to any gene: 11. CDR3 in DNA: TGCGCCAGCAGCCTAAGCCAGCGGGAGGGGGGAACCTACGAGCAGTACTTC. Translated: CASSLSQREGGTYEQYF.